The clone carrying this T cell receptor beta chain was picked up one time. Its target is unknown. Method: immunoSEQ multiplex PCR; TCRdb's copy keeps in-frame clones and lacks some. The table shows around 55,000 clones, with 90% occurring only once. From the roughly 110-subject validation cohort, which was separate from the roughly 690-subject first cohort, the donors were drawn. The V gene end was trimmed by 6 bases and the J gene end by 3 bases; junction bases not matched to a gene: 7. Germline-derived CDR1 and CDR2 are MNHEY and SVGAGI. CDR3 length equals 15 residues. The data were taken from a study of cytomegalovirus exposure and HLA in healthy donors. Study observations and caveats: Cytomegalovirus status, reportedly, was diagnosed with high specificity and sensitivity by the classifier. Overall, approximately 150 TCR beta chains were annotated as cytomegalovirus-associated. Despite most TCR sequences being rare, some public TCRs occurred in many donors.

The chain couples TRBV6-5 to TRBJ1-4; TRBD1 agrees at 7 bases. The source material was PBMCs. The TCR was taken from a man aged 18 to 30 in good health and CMV-seronegative. The CDR3 DNA is TGTGCCAGCAGCCAAGACAGGGTAGCTAATGAAAAACTGTTTTTT. It encodes CASSQDRVANEKLFF.